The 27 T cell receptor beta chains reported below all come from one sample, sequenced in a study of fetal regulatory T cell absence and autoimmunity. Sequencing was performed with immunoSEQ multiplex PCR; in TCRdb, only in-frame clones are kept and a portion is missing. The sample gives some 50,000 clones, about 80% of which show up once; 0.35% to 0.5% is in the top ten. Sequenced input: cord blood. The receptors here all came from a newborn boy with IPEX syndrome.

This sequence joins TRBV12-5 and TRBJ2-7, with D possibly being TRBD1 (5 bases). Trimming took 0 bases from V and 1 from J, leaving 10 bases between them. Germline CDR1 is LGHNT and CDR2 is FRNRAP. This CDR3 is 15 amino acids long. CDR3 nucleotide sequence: TGTGCTAGTGGTTTGGTGCTCTCAGGGTCCTACGAGCAGTACTTC. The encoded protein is CASGLVLSGSYEQYF. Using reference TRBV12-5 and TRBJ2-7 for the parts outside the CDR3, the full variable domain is DARVTQTPRHKVTEMGQEVTMRCQPILGHNTVFWYRQTMMQGLELLAYFRNRAPLDDSGMPKDRFSAEMPDATLATLKIQPSEPRDSAVYFCASGLVLSGSYEQYFGPGTRLTVT.

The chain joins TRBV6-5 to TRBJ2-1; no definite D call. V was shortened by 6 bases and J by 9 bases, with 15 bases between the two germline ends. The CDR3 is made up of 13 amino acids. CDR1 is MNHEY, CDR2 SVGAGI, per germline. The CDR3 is CASSPLRKGEQFF. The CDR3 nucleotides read TGTGCCAGCAGCCCCCTCCGGAAGGGTGAGCAGTTCTTC.

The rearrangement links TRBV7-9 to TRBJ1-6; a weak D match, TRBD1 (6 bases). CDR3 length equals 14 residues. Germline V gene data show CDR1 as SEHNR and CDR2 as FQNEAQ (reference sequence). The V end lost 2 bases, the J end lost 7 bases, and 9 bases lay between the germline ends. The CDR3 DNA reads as TGTGCCAGCAGCTTATCAGGGGAGAATTCACCCCTCCACTTT. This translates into CASSLSGENSPLHF.

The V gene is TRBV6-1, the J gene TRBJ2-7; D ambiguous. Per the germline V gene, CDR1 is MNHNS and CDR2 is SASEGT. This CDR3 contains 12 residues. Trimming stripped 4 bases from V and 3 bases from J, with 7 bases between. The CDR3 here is CASSAPRYEQYF. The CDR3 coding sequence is TGTGCCAGCAGTGCTCCCCGCTACGAGCAGTACTTC.

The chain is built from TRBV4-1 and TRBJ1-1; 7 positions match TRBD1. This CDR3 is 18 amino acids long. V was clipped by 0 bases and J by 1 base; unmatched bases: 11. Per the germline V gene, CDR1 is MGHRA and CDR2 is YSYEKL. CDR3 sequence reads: CASSQDSPGAGGNTEAFF. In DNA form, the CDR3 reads TGCGCCAGCAGCCAAGATTCACCCGGGGCAGGGGGGAACACTGAAGCTTTCTTT.

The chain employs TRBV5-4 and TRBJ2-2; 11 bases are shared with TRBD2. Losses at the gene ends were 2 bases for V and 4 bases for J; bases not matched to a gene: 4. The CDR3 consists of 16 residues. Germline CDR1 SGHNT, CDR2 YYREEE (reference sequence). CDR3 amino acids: CASSLLAGAPTGELFF. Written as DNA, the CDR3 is TGTGCCAGCAGCTTACTAGCGGGAGCCCCCACCGGGGAGCTGTTTTTT. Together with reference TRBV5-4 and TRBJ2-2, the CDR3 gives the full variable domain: ETGVTQSPTHLIKTRGQQVTLRCSSQSGHNTVSWYQQALGQGPQFIFQYYREEENGRGNFPPRFSGLQFPNYSSELNVNALELDDSALYLCASSLLAGAPTGELFFGEGSRLTVL.

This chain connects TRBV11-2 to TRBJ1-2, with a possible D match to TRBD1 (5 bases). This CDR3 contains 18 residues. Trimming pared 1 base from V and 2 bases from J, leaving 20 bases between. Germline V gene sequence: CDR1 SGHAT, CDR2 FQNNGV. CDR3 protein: CASSLVNSGHILNYGYTF. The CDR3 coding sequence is TGTGCCAGCAGCTTAGTAAATAGCGGACACATTTTAAACTATGGCTACACCTTC.

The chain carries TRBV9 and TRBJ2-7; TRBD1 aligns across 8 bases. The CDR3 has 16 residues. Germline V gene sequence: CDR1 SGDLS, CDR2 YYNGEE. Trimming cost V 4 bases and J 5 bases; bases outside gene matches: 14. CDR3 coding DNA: TGTGCCAGCAGCCCCGCGACAGGGGAGGATCGCCACGAGCAGTACTTC. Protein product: CASSPATGEDRHEQYF.

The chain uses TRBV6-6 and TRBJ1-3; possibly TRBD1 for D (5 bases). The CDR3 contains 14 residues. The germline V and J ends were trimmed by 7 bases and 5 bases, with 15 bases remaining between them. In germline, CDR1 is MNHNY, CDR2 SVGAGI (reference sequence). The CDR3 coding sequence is TGTGCCAGCAAAGACAGCACCGTTAGAAACACCATATATTTT. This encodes CASKDSTVRNTIYF.

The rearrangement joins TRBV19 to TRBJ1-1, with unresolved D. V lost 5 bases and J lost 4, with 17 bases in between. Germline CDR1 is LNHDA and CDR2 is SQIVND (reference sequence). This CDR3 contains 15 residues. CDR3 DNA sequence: TGTGCCAGTAGTCCCCCGGCCCCGTGGCGCACTGAAGCTTTCTTT. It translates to CASSPPAPWRTEAFF.

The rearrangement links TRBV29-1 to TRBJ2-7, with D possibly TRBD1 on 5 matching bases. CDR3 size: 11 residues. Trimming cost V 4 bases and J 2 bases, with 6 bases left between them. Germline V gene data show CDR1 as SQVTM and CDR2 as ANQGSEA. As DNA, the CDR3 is TGCAGCGTTGGGACAACCTACGAGCAGTACTTC. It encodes CSVGTTYEQYF.

Here the CDR3 DNA reads TGTGCCAGCAGCTCAACGGGTTCTAGCGGGGGGCGCAAAGATACGCAGTATTTT. Residues: CASSSTGSSGGRKDTQYF. The chain couples TRBV7-9 to TRBJ2-3; 11 nucleotides line up with TRBD2. The germline CDR1 and CDR2 sequences are SEHNR and FQNEAQ (reference sequence). The CDR3 has 18 residues. The junction had 14 bases not matched to a gene; V was cut back by 4 bases and J by 5 bases.

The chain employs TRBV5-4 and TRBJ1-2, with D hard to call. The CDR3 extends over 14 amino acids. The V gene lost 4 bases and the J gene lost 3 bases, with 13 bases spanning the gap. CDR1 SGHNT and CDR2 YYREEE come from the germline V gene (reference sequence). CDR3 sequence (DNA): TGTGCCAGCAGCCACAGAGAAAATTACTATGGCTACACCTTC. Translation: CASSHRENYYGYTF.

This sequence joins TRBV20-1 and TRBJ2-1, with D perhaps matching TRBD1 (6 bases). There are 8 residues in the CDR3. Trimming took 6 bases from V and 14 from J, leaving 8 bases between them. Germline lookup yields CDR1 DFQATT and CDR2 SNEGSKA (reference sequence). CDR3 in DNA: TGCAGTGCGGGACACGAGTTCTTC. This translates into CSAGHEFF.

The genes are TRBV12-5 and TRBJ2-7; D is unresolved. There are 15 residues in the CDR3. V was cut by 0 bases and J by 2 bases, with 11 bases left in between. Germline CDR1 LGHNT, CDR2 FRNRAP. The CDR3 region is CASGLVLGPAYEQYF. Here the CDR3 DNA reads TGTGCTAGTGGTTTGGTCTTGGGTCCAGCCTACGAGCAGTACTTC.

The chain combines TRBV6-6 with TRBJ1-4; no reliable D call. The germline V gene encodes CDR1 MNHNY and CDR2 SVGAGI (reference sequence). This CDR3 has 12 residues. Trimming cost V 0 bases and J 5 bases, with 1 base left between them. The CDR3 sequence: CASSYSNEKLFF. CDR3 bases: TGTGCCAGCAGTTACTCGAATGAAAAACTGTTTTTT.

DNA for the CDR3: TGTGCCAGCAGCTCCACTAGCGGGGGGCCAGATACGCAGTATTTT. Encoded protein: CASSSTSGGPDTQYF. V gene TRBV13 combines with J gene TRBJ2-3; 12 nucleotides align to TRBD2. CDR3 length: 15 amino acids. Germline loops: CDR1 PRHDT, CDR2 FYEKMQ (reference sequence). Losses at the gene ends were 4 bases for V and 4 bases for J; bases not matched to a gene: 3.

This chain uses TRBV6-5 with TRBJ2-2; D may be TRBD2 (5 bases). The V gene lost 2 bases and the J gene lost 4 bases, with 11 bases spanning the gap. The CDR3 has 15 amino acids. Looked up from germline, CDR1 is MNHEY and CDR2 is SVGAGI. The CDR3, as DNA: TGTGCCAGCAGTTACGAGGGAGCTAGCACCGGGGAGCTGTTTTTT. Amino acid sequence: CASSYEGASTGELFF.

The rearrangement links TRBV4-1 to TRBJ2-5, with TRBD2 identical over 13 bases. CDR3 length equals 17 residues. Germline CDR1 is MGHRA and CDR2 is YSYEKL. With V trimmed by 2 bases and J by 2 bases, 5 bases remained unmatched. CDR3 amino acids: CASSQSRLAGGQETQYF. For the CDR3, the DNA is TGCGCCAGCAGCCAAAGTCGACTAGCGGGGGGACAAGAGACCCAGTACTTC.

The CDR3 DNA reads as TGTGCCAGCAGCCAAGATTCCCCAGATACGCAGTATTTT. Its translation is CASSQDSPDTQYF. The V and J genes are TRBV14 and TRBJ2-3; no clear D gene. Germline CDR1 SGHDN, CDR2 FVKESK. This CDR3 region has 13 residues. Trimming stripped 0 bases from V and 4 bases from J, with 5 bases between.

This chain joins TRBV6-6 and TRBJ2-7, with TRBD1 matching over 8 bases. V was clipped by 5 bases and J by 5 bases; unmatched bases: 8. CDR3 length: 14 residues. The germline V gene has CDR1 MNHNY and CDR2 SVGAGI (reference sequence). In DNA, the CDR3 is TGTGCCAGCAGTCCACACAGGGGGAGCGACGAGCAGTACTTC. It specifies CASSPHRGSDEQYF.

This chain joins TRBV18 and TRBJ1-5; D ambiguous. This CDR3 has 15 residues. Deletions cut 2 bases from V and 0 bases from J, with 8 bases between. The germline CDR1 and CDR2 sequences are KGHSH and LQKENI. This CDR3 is CASSPSTGSNQPQHF. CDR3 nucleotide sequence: TGTGCCAGCTCACCAAGTACCGGTAGCAATCAGCCCCAGCATTTT.

The CDR3 DNA sequence: TGTGCCAGCACCGGACAACCGAACACTGAAGCTTTCTTT. It codes for CASTGQPNTEAFF. V gene TRBV6-5 combines with J gene TRBJ1-1, with D perhaps TRBD1 (5 bases). The V gene lost 7 bases and the J gene lost 1 base, with 10 bases spanning the gap. CDR1 MNHEY and CDR2 SVGAGI come from the germline V gene. The CDR3 extends over 13 amino acids.

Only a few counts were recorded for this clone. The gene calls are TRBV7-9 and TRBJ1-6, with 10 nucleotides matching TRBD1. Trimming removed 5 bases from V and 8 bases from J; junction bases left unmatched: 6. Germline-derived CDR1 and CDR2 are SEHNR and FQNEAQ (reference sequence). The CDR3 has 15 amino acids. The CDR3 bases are TGTGCCAGCAGCCCTCGACAGGGGGCTTATTCACCCCTCCACTTT. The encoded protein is CASSPRQGAYSPLHF.

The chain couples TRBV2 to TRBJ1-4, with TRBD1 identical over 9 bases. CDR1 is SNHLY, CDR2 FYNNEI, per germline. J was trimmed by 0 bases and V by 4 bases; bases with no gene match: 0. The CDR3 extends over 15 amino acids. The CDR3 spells CASSGQGATNEKLFF. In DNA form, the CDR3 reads TGTGCCAGCAGTGGACAGGGGGCAACTAATGAAAAACTGTTTTTT.

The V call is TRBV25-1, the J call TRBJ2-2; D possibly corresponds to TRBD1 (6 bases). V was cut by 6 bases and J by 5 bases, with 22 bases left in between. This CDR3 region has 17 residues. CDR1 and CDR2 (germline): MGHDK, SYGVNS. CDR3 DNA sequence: TGTGCCAGCAGGGCGGTAACGGGCAGGGGAAGGACCGGGGAGCTGTTTTTT. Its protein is CASRAVTGRGRTGELFF.

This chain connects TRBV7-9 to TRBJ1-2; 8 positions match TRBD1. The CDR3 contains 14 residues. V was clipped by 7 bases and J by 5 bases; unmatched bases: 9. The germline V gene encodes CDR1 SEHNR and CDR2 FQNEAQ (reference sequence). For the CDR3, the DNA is TGTGCCAGCACCCCCAGGACAGGGCGGTATGGCTACACCTTC. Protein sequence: CASTPRTGRYGYTF.